This T cell receptor beta chain stems from a study of blood T cells in healthy people across ages. The CDR3 covers 14 residues. Trimming took off 9 bases at V and 3 bases at J, with 15 bases between the two ends. From germline, CDR1 is MNHNS and CDR2 SASEGT. A few counts support this clonotype. For the second PCR, which ran for 7 to 11 cycles, a sample-barcoded 5' primer and a J-beta primer mix were used. TCRdb called the 5' RACE reads again in MiXCR, with one record for every CDR3 protein. The sample records about 1,500,000 distinct CDR3 sequences, roughly 30% being singletons. The chain is built from TRBV6-1 and TRBJ2-1, with D perhaps given as TRBD1 or TRBD2 (5 bases each). The specimen sequenced was blood. The receptor comes from a woman aged 30 to 39 in good health. The CDR3 bases are TGTGCCAGTAGCCCGGGACGGGACTACAATGAGCAGTTCTTC. Its translation: CASSPGRDYNEQFF.